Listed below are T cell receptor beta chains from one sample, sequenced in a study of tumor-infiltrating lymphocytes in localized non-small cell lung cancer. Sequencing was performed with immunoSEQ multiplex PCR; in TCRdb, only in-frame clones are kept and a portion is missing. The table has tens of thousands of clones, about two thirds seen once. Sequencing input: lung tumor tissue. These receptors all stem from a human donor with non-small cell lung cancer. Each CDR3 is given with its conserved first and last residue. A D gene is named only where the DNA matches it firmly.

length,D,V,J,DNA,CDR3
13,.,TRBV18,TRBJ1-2,TGTGCCAGCTCACCGGGACCTGGGTATGGCTACACCTTC,CASSPGPGYGYTF
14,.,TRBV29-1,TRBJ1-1,TGCAGCGTTGAAGATTTAACAGGGAACACTGAAGCTTTCTTT,CSVEDLTGNTEAFF
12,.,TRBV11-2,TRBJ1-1,TGTGCCAGCAGCTTGAGGGGGGCTGAAGCTTTCTTT,CASSLRGAEAFF
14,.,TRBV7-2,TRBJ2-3,TGTGCCAGCAGCTTAGTTCGTGGCACAGATACGCAGTATTTT,CASSLVRGTDTQYF
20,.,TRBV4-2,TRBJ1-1,TGTGCCAGCAGCCAAGATCGTCGTGCCCAGGGGCGAAATATGAACACTGAAGCTTTCTTT,CASSQDRRAQGRNMNTEAFF
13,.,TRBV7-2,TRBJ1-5,TGTGCCAGCAGCTTTGTTGGACCTTCGCCCCAGCATTTT,CASSFVGPSPQHF
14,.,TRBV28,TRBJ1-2,TGTGCCAGCAGCAGCTACCCCTTCAACTATGGCTACACCTTC,CASSSYPFNYGYTF
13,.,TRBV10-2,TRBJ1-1,TGCGCCAGCAGGCGGGGGATGTACACTGAAGCTTTCTTT,CASRRGMYTEAFF
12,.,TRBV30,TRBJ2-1,TGTGCCTACATACCAAAGGGGGTCCGACTGTTCTTC,CAYIPKGVRLFF
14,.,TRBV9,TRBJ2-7,TGTGCCAGCAGCTTTCGAGCGGAGACCTACGAGCAGTACTTC,CASSFRAETYEQYF
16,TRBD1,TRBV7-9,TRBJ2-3,TGTGCCAGCAGCTTTTACAGGGGGCTCTTCACAGATACGCAGTATTTT,CASSFYRGLFTDTQYF
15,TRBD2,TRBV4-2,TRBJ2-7,TGTGCCAGCAGCCTTGGCGGCGGGAGTCAATACGAGCAGTACTTC,CASSLGGGSQYEQYF
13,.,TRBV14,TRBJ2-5,TGTGCCAGCAGCCCGGGTCAGGGAGAGACCCAGTACTTC,CASSPGQGETQYF
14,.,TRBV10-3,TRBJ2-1,TGTGCCATCAAGGACCACAGCTCCTACAATGAGCAGTTCTTC,CAIKDHSSYNEQFF
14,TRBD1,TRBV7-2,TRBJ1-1,TGTGCCAGCAGCTTCGAACAGGGGGACACTGAAGCTTTCTTT,CASSFEQGDTEAFF